This is a list of T cell receptor beta chains from one sample in a study of shared clonotypes between healthy human individuals. Libraries were prepared by immunoSEQ multiplex PCR; TCRdb keeps only in-frame clonotypes and omits some of them. The sample records roughly 2.4 million clones, under 97% being singletons. The sequencing sample was made of naive CD4+ T cells sorted from blood. The receptors derive from a man younger than 30 in good health. CDR3s include the opening cysteine and the closing phenylalanine or tryptophan. A D gene is named only where the DNA matches it firmly. Some rows mark clone size as missing; the rest say once, few, many or name a class of expanded clone.

clone_size,d_call,j_call,v_call,cdr3_nt,cdr3_aa
NA,NA,TRBJ1-3,TRBV5-1,TGCGCCAGCAGCAACGGACAACCCTCTGGAAACACCATATATTTT,CASSNGQPSGNTIYF
few,NA,TRBJ1-2,TRBV6-5,TGTGCCAGCAGAAACGGGTATGGCTACACCTTC,CASRNGYGYTF
NA,NA,TRBJ1-2,TRBV19,TGTGCCAGTAGTCGTACCGCTCCTTCTAACTATGGCTACACCTTC,CASSRTAPSNYGYTF
NA,NA,TRBJ2-1,TRBV30,TGTGCCTGGAGTGAGGAAAATGAGCAGTTCTTC,CAWSEENEQFF
NA,TRBD1,TRBJ1-5,TRBV2,TGTGCCAGCAGTGGGACAGGGAACAATCAGCCCCAGCATTTT,CASSGTGNNQPQHF
NA,TRBD2,TRBJ2-1,TRBV5-1,TGCGCCAGCAGCTTGGAGTGGGACTATATTTACAATGAGCAGTTCTTC,CASSLEWDYIYNEQFF
NA,TRBD2,TRBJ2-5,TRBV19,TGTGCCAGTAGTATAGCTCTAGCGGGGGTCCAAGAGACCCAGTACTTC,CASSIALAGVQETQYF
NA,NA,TRBJ1-1,TRBV10-3,TGTGCCATCAGTCAGGGAAGTTCGAACACTGAAGCTTTCTTT,CAISQGSSNTEAFF
NA,NA,TRBJ1-2,TRBV7-2,TGTGCCAGCAGCCCAGGACTCAAGGGCTACACCTTC,CASSPGLKGYTF
NA,NA,TRBJ1-1,TRBV10-3,TGTGCCACCGGAGGGTTGAACACTGAAGCTTTCTTT,CATGGLNTEAFF
once,NA,TRBJ2-3,TRBV4-3,TGCGCCAGCAGCCAAGGCAGACTGGCGGATACGCAGTATTTT,CASSQGRLADTQYF
NA,NA,TRBJ1-5,TRBV19,TGTGCCAGTAGTATAAGGACAGAGAATCAGCCCCAGCATTTT,CASSIRTENQPQHF
once,NA,TRBJ2-1,TRBV18,TGTGCCAGCTCACCAATGGGGAATGAGCAGTTCTTC,CASSPMGNEQFF
few,TRBD1,TRBJ1-5,TRBV5-1,TGCGCCAGCAGCTCGGGACAGGGGAATCAGCCCCAGCATTTT,CASSSGQGNQPQHF
NA,TRBD1,TRBJ2-1,TRBV25-1,TGTGCCAGCGGGACAGGTTTTAATGAGCAGTTCTTC,CASGTGFNEQFF
NA,NA,TRBJ1-5,TRBV6-1,TGTGCCAGCAGTGAAGCGCAGGGAAATCAGCCCCAGCATTTT,CASSEAQGNQPQHF
once,NA,TRBJ1-2,TRBV4-1,TGCGCCAGCAGCCAAGATCGTACCAGGGTATGGGTTGGCTACACCTTC,CASSQDRTRVWVGYTF
few,NA,TRBJ2-5,TRBV30,TGTGCCTGGAGTTCCGGAGAGACCCAGTACTTC,CAWSSGETQYF
NA,TRBD1,TRBJ1-1,TRBV7-9,TGTGCCAGCACCCAAGGCTCGGGACAGGGTGGTTTCTTT,CASTQGSGQGGFF
NA,NA,TRBJ1-6,TRBV9,TGTGCCAGCAGCTCCCCGCCGGGACCACTCTATAATTCACCCCTCCACTTT,CASSSPPGPLYNSPLHF
NA,TRBD2,TRBJ2-5,TRBV5-4,TGTGCCAGCAGCCTAGGGACTAGCGGGGGCCAAGAGACCCAGTACTTC,CASSLGTSGGQETQYF
NA,TRBD1,TRBJ1-2,TRBV25-1,TGTGCCAGCAGTGATCCGGGACAGGGAATCTATGGCTACACCTTC,CASSDPGQGIYGYTF
NA,TRBD1,TRBJ2-2,TRBV4-1,TGCGCCAGCAGCCAATGGGGACAGGGGGCAAACACCGGGGAGCTGTTTTTT,CASSQWGQGANTGELFF
NA,TRBD1,TRBJ1-5,TRBV10-3,TGTGCCATCAGGGCGGGGACAGGGGAGGGCCAGCCCCAGCATTTT,CAIRAGTGEGQPQHF
once,TRBD1,TRBJ1-2,TRBV29-1,TGCAGCGTTGAGGGACAGGTTAACTATGGCTACACCTTC,CSVEGQVNYGYTF
NA,TRBD1,TRBJ1-2,TRBV18,TGTGCCAGCTCACAGGGACAGCTTAACTATGGCTACACCTTC,CASSQGQLNYGYTF
NA,TRBD1,TRBJ1-4,TRBV18,TGTGCCAGCTCACCTATCTCGGGACAGGGTAATGAAAAACTGTTTTTT,CASSPISGQGNEKLFF
NA,TRBD1,TRBJ1-1,TRBV6-1,TGTGCCAGCAGGGGGGGACAGGAAGCTTTCTTT,CASRGGQEAFF
NA,NA,TRBJ2-1,TRBV7-6,TGTGCCAGCAGCTTGATCCTGAGGAATGAGCAGTTCTTC,CASSLILRNEQFF
NA,NA,TRBJ2-7,TRBV4-1,TGCGCCAGCAGCCAAGGTTTAGGAACGGCAAACGAGCAGTACTTC,CASSQGLGTANEQYF
NA,NA,TRBJ2-4,TRBV28,TGTGCCAGCAGACAACCCGGGATTGGCGGAAACATTCAGTACTTC,CASRQPGIGGNIQYF
NA,NA,TRBJ2-1,TRBV9,TGTGCCAGCAGCGTCCGGTTCGGGGGCACCGGCTACAATGAGCAGTTCTTC,CASSVRFGGTGYNEQFF
once,NA,TRBJ1-2,TRBV7-2,TGTGCCAGCAGCTTCGATAGGGGGGCACAATATGGCTACACCTTC,CASSFDRGAQYGYTF
NA,NA,TRBJ1-4,TRBV19,TGTGCCAGCACCGGGACAATCCTGGAAAAACTGTTTTTT,CASTGTILEKLFF
NA,NA,TRBJ2-7,TRBV5-5,TGTGCCAGCAGCTTGTCAGTAAGCTCCTACGAGCAGTACTTC,CASSLSVSSYEQYF
once,NA,TRBJ2-1,TRBV28,TGTGCCAGCACTTCAGTTACATATTACAATGAGCAGTTCTTC,CASTSVTYYNEQFF
NA,NA,TRBJ1-2,TRBV15,TGTGCCACCAGCAGAGATCGCCGGAGCTACACCTTC,CATSRDRRSYTF
NA,NA,TRBJ1-2,TRBV5-4,TGTGCCAGCCGGAGCCAGGGACCATCCGGGACCAATGGCTACACCTTC,CASRSQGPSGTNGYTF
NA,NA,TRBJ1-1,TRBV5-1,TGCGCCAGCAGCTCATCGACGGCGGGGGACACTGAAGCTTTCTTT,CASSSSTAGDTEAFF
once,TRBD1,TRBJ2-7,TRBV28,TGTGCCAGCAGATCCTTGGACAGGGGGGTCGGCGAGCAGTACTTC,CASRSLDRGVGEQYF
NA,NA,TRBJ2-6,TRBV28,TGTGCCAGCAATGTAAACCGGGGTTCTGGGGCCAACGTCCTGACTTTC,CASNVNRGSGANVLTF
NA,NA,TRBJ2-5,TRBV5-5,TGTGCCAGCAGCTATGACGGGAAGACCCAGTACTTC,CASSYDGKTQYF
once,NA,TRBJ2-1,TRBV6-5,TGTGCCAGCACTCCCCGATTTGTAGGTCTTGATGAGCAGTTCTTC,CASTPRFVGLDEQFF
NA,NA,TRBJ1-6,TRBV5-1,TGCGCCAGCAGCTTCTCGGGTGGGCAGGGGAGTTCACCCCTCCACTTT,CASSFSGGQGSSPLHF
NA,NA,TRBJ2-3,TRBV7-3,TGTGCCAGCAGCTTATTGGGCCCGGGACACCTCCCCACAGATACGCAGTATTTT,CASSLLGPGHLPTDTQYF
NA,NA,TRBJ2-3,TRBV29-1,TGCAGCGCACGGCGGACGTCCGGGGGCCCAGATACGCAGTATTTT,CSARRTSGGPDTQYF
NA,TRBD1,TRBJ1-1,TRBV10-3,TGTGCCTCCTCCGAGGGACAGTACACTGAAGCTTTCTTT,CASSEGQYTEAFF
once,NA,TRBJ2-2,TRBV6-5,TGTGCCAGCAGTTACCTACAGCGATCGGAGCTGTTTTTT,CASSYLQRSELFF
few,TRBD1,TRBJ2-2,TRBV6-5,TGTGCCAGCAGTTACTCGCACAGGGGGAACACCGGGGAGCTGTTTTTT,CASSYSHRGNTGELFF
once,NA,TRBJ2-7,TRBV5-1,TGCGCCAGCAGCTTGGACTTCTCCTACGAGCAGTACTTC,CASSLDFSYEQYF
NA,NA,TRBJ2-7,TRBV11-2,TGTGCCAGCAGGAGAACCGCAGGTGGTGAGCAGTACTTC,CASRRTAGGEQYF
NA,NA,TRBJ1-2,TRBV28,TGTGCCAGCAGTTACTCACAGGAGAACTATGGCTACACCTTC,CASSYSQENYGYTF
NA,NA,TRBJ2-7,TRBV9,TGTGCCAGCAGCGTAGTTCTCAACTACGAGCAGTACTTC,CASSVVLNYEQYF
NA,TRBD1,TRBJ1-2,TRBV4-1,TGCGCCAGCAGCCAAGACAAAGGGGGCATTGGCTACACCTTC,CASSQDKGGIGYTF